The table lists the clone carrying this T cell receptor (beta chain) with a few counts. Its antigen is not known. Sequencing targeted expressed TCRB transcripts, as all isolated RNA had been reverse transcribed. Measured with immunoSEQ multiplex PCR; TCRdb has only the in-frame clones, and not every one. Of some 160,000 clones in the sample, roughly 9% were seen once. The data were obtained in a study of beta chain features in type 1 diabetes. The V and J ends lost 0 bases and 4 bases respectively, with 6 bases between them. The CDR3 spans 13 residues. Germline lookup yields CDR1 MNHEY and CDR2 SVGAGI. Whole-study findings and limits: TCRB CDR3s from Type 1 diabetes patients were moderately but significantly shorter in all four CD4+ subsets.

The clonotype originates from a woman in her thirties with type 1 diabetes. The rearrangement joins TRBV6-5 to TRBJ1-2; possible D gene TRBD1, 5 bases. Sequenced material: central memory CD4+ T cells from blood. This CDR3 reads CASSYSQGYGYTF. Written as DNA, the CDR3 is TGTGCCAGCAGTTACTCGCAGGGCTATGGCTACACCTTC.